Below, one T cell receptor (beta chain) is given with its context. Its antigen is not known. All of the isolated RNA was reverse transcribed, so expressed TCRB transcripts were sequenced. Several million reads was the average for naive, central memory and regulatory T cell samples. The data were produced by immunoSEQ multiplex PCR, yet TCRdb's version contains in-frame clones alone and is incomplete. This table has tens of thousands of clones, roughly two thirds appearing once. These data come from a study of beta chain features in type 1 diabetes. Study findings and constraints: There were fewer insertions and more deletions at the VDJ junctions of type 1 diabetes patients. Type 1 diabetes patients showed a moderate but significant shortening of TCRB CDR3s in all four CD4+ subsets. Within the patient group, naive, central memory and Treg TCRB repertoires appeared more similar to each other than within healthy donors.

Germline CDR1 and CDR2: LNHDA and SQIVND (reference sequence). Trimming pared 9 bases from V and 2 bases from J, leaving 16 bases between. The CDR3 loop spans 14 amino acids. This TCR derives from a woman aged 40 to 50 in good health. J is TRBJ2-5 and V is TRBV19; D possibly corresponds to TRBD1 (5 bases). Sequenced sample: Tregs from blood. CDR3 amino acids: CASQDRSNQETQYF. In DNA, the CDR3 is TGTGCCAGCCAAGACAGATCTAATCAAGAGACCCAGTACTTC.